This TCR beta chain was obtained from a study of T cells expressing NK-cell markers. Germline V lookup: CDR1 SGDLS, CDR2 YYNGEE. The CDR3 is 16 residues long. TCRdb reprocessed the 5' RACE reads, keeping one entry per CDR3 protein, no DNA. Its table records around 470,000 distinct CDR3 sequences. V and J are TRBV9 and TRBJ2-5; the D gene TCRdb calls, TRBD2, cannot be checked with no DNA. Sample: blood T cells: a sorted CD56 or NKG2C T cell subset, CD4+ or CD8+ T cells, or bulk PBMC T cells (not recorded which). The source of this sequence is a woman in her forties or fifties in good health. The CDR3 loop reads CASSVGALAGAETQYF.